These 31 T cell receptor beta chains came from one sample sequenced in a study of T cell repertoires in cytomegalovirus infection. TCRdb independently ran MiXCR on the reads; one entry per CDR3 protein. The table shows nearly 650,000 distinct CDR3 sequences, with 24% occurring only once. Sequencing was done on a sample of CD8+ T cells from PBMCs. Receptor source: a human donor in good health (CMV status not recorded). Some clones in this sample may be carry-over from other donors' samples.

On this clonotype: A read error may explain this, as a much larger clone is one base away. CDR3 DNA: TGTGCCAGCAGTTACAACCCTGCTCGCAGGGCCTACAATGAGCAGTTCTTC. Encoded protein: CASSYNPARRAYNEQFF. The chain couples TRBV6-1 to TRBJ2-1; the D gene is possibly TRBD1 (5 bases). The ends were cut back, 5 bases at V and 2 bases at J, with 19 bases in the middle. CDR1 is MNHNS, CDR2 SASEGT, per germline. This CDR3 is 17 amino acids long.

The chain is built from TRBV12-5 and TRBJ2-2; D is uncertain. Trimming stripped 3 bases from V and 0 bases from J, with 8 bases between. Germline CDR1 is LGHNT and CDR2 is FRNRAP. The CDR3 has 15 residues. CDR3 protein: CASGFGTSNTGELFF. DNA for the CDR3: TGTGCTAGTGGTTTTGGTACCTCGAACACCGGGGAGCTGTTTTTT.

This clonotype came up once. At one of its ends the junction is not consistent with the germline gene, which may arise from a read error. The chain recombines TRBV2 with TRBJ2-4; the D gene is possibly TRBD2 (6 bases). CDR3 length equals 10 residues. The germline V gene has CDR1 SNHLY and CDR2 FYNNEI. Here the CDR3 reads CASSGGEALF. The CDR3 bases are TGTGCCAGCAGTGGCGGGGAAGCCCTCTTC.

In regard to this clonotype: A much larger clonotype is one base distant, so this may be a read error. V usage is TRBV7-6 and J usage is TRBJ2-6, with TRBD1 matching 10 bases. The length of the CDR3 is 17 residues. The V gene's germline CDR1 is SGHVS and CDR2 FNYEAQ. CDR3 protein: CVSSLARQGAGANVLTF. In DNA, the CDR3 is TGTGTCAGCAGCTTAGCAAGACAGGGGGCAGGGGCCAACGTCCTGACTTTC.

This clonotype was detected only a few times. V is TRBV11-2 and J is TRBJ2-1, with D possibly called TRBD1 or TRBD2 (7 bases each). The CDR3 runs 14 residues. Germline lookup yields CDR1 SGHAT and CDR2 FQNNGV. V lost 3 bases and J 10 bases, leaving 16 bases between the germline ends. The CDR3 is CASSFQGGPREQFF. The CDR3 nucleotides read TGTGCCAGCAGCTTCCAGGGGGGGCCGAGGGAGCAGTTCTTC.

This clonotype has a count of ten or more. The chain carries TRBV28 and TRBJ1-2, with a possible D match to TRBD1 (6 bases). The CDR3 has 14 amino acids. Trimming pared 5 bases from V and 4 bases from J, leaving 14 bases between. Germline CDR1 and CDR2: MDHEN and SYDVKM. The CDR3 DNA is TGTGCCAGCAGTCCCCGGGGGGCGCTCTATGGCTACACCTTC. Its protein product is CASSPRGALYGYTF.

DNA of the CDR3: TGTGCCAGCAGGATCACAGGGTTGGATGGCTACACCTTC. This translates into CASRITGLDGYTF. The chain combines TRBV6-5 with TRBJ1-2; D is possibly TRBD1 (6 bases). Germline CDR1 is MNHEY and CDR2 is SVGAGI. The length of the CDR3 is 13 residues. V lost 6 bases and J 6 bases, leaving 14 bases between the germline ends.

The gene calls are TRBV9 and TRBJ1-1; D might be TRBD1 (6 bases). CDR1 and CDR2 (germline): SGDLS, YYNGEE. V was pared by 4 bases and J by 0 bases, with 13 bases between. CDR3 size: 15 residues. The CDR3 loop is CASSPYRAMNTEAFF. The CDR3 DNA sequence: TGTGCCAGCAGCCCTTACAGGGCAATGAACACTGAAGCTTTCTTT.

The table lists this clonotype with many counts. The chain uses TRBV7-9 and TRBJ2-2; 10 nucleotides align to TRBD2. Germline V gene data show CDR1 as SEHNR and CDR2 as FQNEAQ (reference sequence). Losses at the gene ends were 4 bases for V and 1 base for J; bases not matched to a gene: 6. The CDR3 is 17 residues long. The CDR3 loop is CASSSLSSGGNTGELFF. The CDR3 region has the DNA TGTGCCAGCAGCTCGCTTTCTAGCGGGGGGAACACCGGGGAGCTGTTTTTT.

The V gene is TRBV4-1, the J gene TRBJ1-2; no clear D. CDR1 is MGHRA and CDR2 is YSYEKL in the germline V gene. The CDR3 contains 15 residues. V lost 4 bases and J 0 bases, leaving 12 bases between the germline ends. The CDR3 protein is CASSLITEPNYGYTF. The DNA for the CDR3 is TGCGCCAGCAGCCTGATCACTGAGCCTAACTATGGCTACACCTTC.

This clonotype was counted at least ten times. J is TRBJ2-1 and V is TRBV7-8, with 8 bases aligning to TRBD2. Germline V CDR1 and CDR2: SGHVS, FQNEAQ. The junction had 10 bases not matched to a gene; V was cut back by 7 bases and J by 5 bases. The CDR3 consists of 15 residues. This chain's CDR3 is CASTYRSGANNEQFF. In DNA form, the CDR3 reads TGTGCCAGCACCTACCGTAGCGGGGCTAACAATGAGCAGTTCTTC.

This clonotype was recorded at least ten times. V gene TRBV7-8 combines with J gene TRBJ2-1, with D tentatively TRBD1 (6 bases). CDR1 and CDR2 (germline): SGHVS, FQNEAQ. The CDR3 consists of 12 residues. Trimming took 3 bases from V and 9 from J, leaving 9 bases between them. The CDR3 reads CASSFRDTEQFF. The CDR3 DNA reads as TGTGCCAGCAGCTTTCGGGACACTGAGCAGTTCTTC.

This chain joins TRBV3-1 and TRBJ2-5; D gene uncertain. There are 15 residues in the CDR3. V was pared by 3 bases and J by 5 bases, with 16 bases between. Germline lookup yields CDR1 LGHDT and CDR2 YNNKEL (reference sequence). The CDR3 nucleotides are TGTGCCAGCAGCCAGGAGATACGGACCCTGGAGACCCAGTACTTC. Amino acid sequence: CASSQEIRTLETQYF.

This clonotype was counted at least ten times. The V and J genes are TRBV15 and TRBJ2-7; no clear D. Trimming left V 0 bases short and J 0 bases short, with 6 bases between. This CDR3 is 14 amino acids long. Germline CDR1 and CDR2: LNHNV and YYDKDF (reference sequence). This CDR3 is CATSRDRTSYEQYV. The CDR3 DNA is TGTGCCACCAGCAGAGATCGAACCTCCTACGAGCAGTACGTC.

The chain recombines TRBV6-2 or TRBV6-3 with TRBJ2-6; D is possibly TRBD1 (6 bases). From germline, CDR1 is MNHEY and CDR2 SVGEGT. The CDR3 loop spans 16 amino acids. V shed 4 bases and J shed 0 bases, with 10 bases lying between them. This chain's CDR3 is CASSSGHYSGANVLTF. CDR3 in DNA: TGTGCCAGCAGTTCGGGACACTACTCTGGGGCCAACGTCCTGACTTTC.

The rearrangement joins TRBV2 to TRBJ2-7, with D possibly being TRBD2 (5 bases). In germline, CDR1 is SNHLY, CDR2 FYNNEI. V shed 4 bases and J shed 2 bases, with 15 bases lying between them. The CDR3 totals 15 residues. The CDR3, as DNA: TGTGCCAGCAGTGGATCCCGACACGGGGCCTACGAGCAGTACGTC. Protein sequence: CASSGSRHGAYEQYV.

At least ten counts were recorded for this clonotype. The chain has TRBV11-1 and TRBJ1-5, with unresolved D. Trimming cost V 1 base and J 2 bases, with 6 bases left between them. This CDR3 has 14 residues. The germline gives CDR1 SGHAT, CDR2 FQDESV (reference sequence). The CDR3 spells CASSLGSRNQPQHF. CDR3 in DNA: TGTGCCAGCAGCTTAGGATCGCGCAATCAGCCCCAGCATTTT.

This clonotype was seen many times. The gene calls are TRBV6-2 or TRBV6-3 and TRBJ1-1, with no clear D. The CDR3 is 12 amino acids. CDR1 and CDR2 (germline): MNHEY, SVGEGT. V was shortened by 6 bases and J by 1 base, with 6 bases between the two germline ends. The CDR3 protein is CASSYQNTEAFF. CDR3 in DNA: TGTGCCAGCAGCTACCAGAACACTGAAGCTTTCTTT.

The chain couples TRBV2 to TRBJ2-5; D remains ambiguous. The germline V and J ends were trimmed by 10 bases and 1 base, with 16 bases remaining between them. Germline V gene data show CDR1 as SNHLY and CDR2 as FYNNEI. The CDR3 length is 14 residues. The CDR3 reads CATPPIPAQETQYF. The CDR3 nucleotides read TGTGCCACCCCTCCCATCCCTGCCCAAGAGACCCAGTACTTC.

Remarks on this clonotype: This sequence may be a read error, since a much larger clone differs from it by one base. The DNA for the CDR3 is TGTGCTAGTGGTCCCGTCACCTACAAGCAGTACTTC. Translated: CASGPVTYKQYF. The chain uses TRBV12-5 and TRBJ2-7; unclear D gene. The length of the CDR3 is 12 residues. Per germline, CDR1 LGHNT and CDR2 FRNRAP.

This clonotype was observed many times. The chain recombines TRBV7-6 with TRBJ1-1; D uncertain. The germline V gene encodes CDR1 SGHVS and CDR2 FNYEAQ. The ends were cut back, 6 bases at V and 3 bases at J, with 11 bases in the middle. CDR3 length: 13 amino acids. CDR3 sequence reads: CASSLNGYTEAFF. Written as DNA, the CDR3 is TGTGCCAGCAGTCTAAACGGGTACACTGAAGCTTTCTTT.

The V and J genes are TRBV7-9 and TRBJ1-2, with unresolved D. CDR3 length: 17 residues. Germline-derived CDR1 and CDR2 are SEHNR and FQNEAQ (reference sequence). V gave up 1 base and J gave up 0 bases, with 15 bases separating them. The CDR3 is CASSLGLPQEANYGYTF. Written as DNA, the CDR3 is TGTGCCAGCAGCTTAGGCCTGCCCCAAGAAGCTAACTATGGCTACACCTTC.

CDR3 in DNA: TGCAGTGCCCAGCCGGATGACAAGTACGAGCAGTACGTC. Translating gives CSAQPDDKYEQYV. The rearrangement joins TRBV20-1 to TRBJ2-7, with unresolved D. Germline V gene sequence: CDR1 DFQATT, CDR2 SNEGSKA (reference sequence). The germline V and J ends were trimmed by 6 bases and 4 bases, with 16 bases remaining between them. The CDR3 spans 13 residues.

This clonotype was picked up a small number of times. V gene TRBV28 combines with J gene TRBJ2-2, with 10 bases lining up with TRBD2. The ends lost 0 bases at V and 2 bases at J; junction bases unmatched: 6. The CDR3 sequence is 18 residues long. Germline CDR1 reads MDHEN; CDR2 reads SYDVKM. The CDR3 DNA sequence: TGTGCCAGCAGTTTATGGGCTAGCGGGGGACTCAACACCGGGGAGCTGTTTTTT. It is translated as CASSLWASGGLNTGELFF.

The chain couples TRBV20-1 to TRBJ1-3, with D tentatively TRBD1 (6 bases). The V and J ends lost 0 bases and 4 bases respectively, with 10 bases between them. The CDR3 sequence is 14 residues long. Per the germline V gene, CDR1 is DFQATT and CDR2 is SNEGSKA (reference sequence). CDR3 sequence: CSAREGGRGNTIYF. The DNA of the CDR3 is TGCAGTGCTAGAGAAGGGGGACGGGGAAACACCATATATTTT.

The chain has TRBV5-1 and TRBJ2-1; 9 positions match TRBD2. V shed 0 bases, J shed 4 bases, and the junction held 8 bases outside the gene matches. The CDR3 is 17 amino acids. Germline V gives CDR1 SGHRS, CDR2 YFSETQ. In DNA form, the CDR3 reads TGCGCCAGCAGCTTGGGGTTCGAGACTAGCGGATACAATGAGCAGTTCTTC. Translation gives CASSLGFETSGYNEQFF.

A remark on this clonotype: A much bigger clone sits one base away, suggesting this may be a read error. The chain has TRBV7-8 and TRBJ2-7; D remains ambiguous. The CDR3 sequence is 12 residues long. From germline, CDR1 is SGHVS and CDR2 FQNEAQ. CDR3 residues: CASREFGGERYF. The CDR3 region has the DNA TGTGCCAGCAGAGAGTTCGGCGGCGAGCGGTACTTC.

This clonotype was counted between two and nine times. V usage is TRBV20-1 and J usage is TRBJ2-2, with 8 bases identical to TRBD1. CDR1 DFQATT and CDR2 SNEGSKA come from the germline V gene (reference sequence). CDR3 length equals 15 residues. Unmatched junction bases numbered 4, after V lost 2 bases and J lost 2 bases. The CDR3 DNA sequence: TGCAGTGCTAGACAGGGGGCGGATAACACCGGGGAGCTGTTTTTT. Translation: CSARQGADNTGELFF.

The chain carries TRBV28 and TRBJ2-7; no reliable D call. CDR1 and CDR2 from the germline V gene are MDHEN and SYDVKM. Trimming pared 6 bases from V and 0 bases from J, leaving 12 bases between. The CDR3 is 14 residues long. CDR3 bases: TGTGCCAGCAGCCCACGGGTCAGCTCCTACGAGCAGTACGTC. It codes for CASSPRVSSYEQYV.

V gene TRBV12-5 combines with J gene TRBJ2-7; TRBD1 agrees at 8 bases. The CDR3 loop spans 13 amino acids. Germline V gives CDR1 LGHNT, CDR2 FRNRAP. V dropped 7 bases and J dropped 3; count of bases not matched to a gene: 5. CDR3 residues: CASERQGRYEQYF. The DNA for the CDR3 is TGTGCTAGTGAGAGACAGGGGCGCTACGAGCAGTACTTC.

The CDR3 region is CASSLVYRIHSGNTIYF. Written as DNA, the CDR3 is TGTGCCAGCAGCTTAGTTTACAGGATCCACTCTGGAAACACCATATATTTT. The gene calls are TRBV7-9 and TRBJ1-3; possibly TRBD1 for D (5 bases). V was clipped by 1 base and J by 0 bases, with 13 bases between them. CDR1 is SEHNR and CDR2 is FQNEAQ in the germline V gene (reference sequence). The CDR3 length is 17 residues.